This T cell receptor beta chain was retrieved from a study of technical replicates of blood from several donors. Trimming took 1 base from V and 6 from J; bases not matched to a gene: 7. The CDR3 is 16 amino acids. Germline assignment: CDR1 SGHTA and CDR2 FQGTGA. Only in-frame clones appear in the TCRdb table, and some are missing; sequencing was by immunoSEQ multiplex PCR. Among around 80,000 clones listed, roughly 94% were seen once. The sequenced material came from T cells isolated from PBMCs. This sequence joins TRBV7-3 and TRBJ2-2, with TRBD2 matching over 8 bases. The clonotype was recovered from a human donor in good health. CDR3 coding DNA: TGTGCCAGCAGCTTAATGGCGGGAGGAATTTCCGGGGAGCTGTTTTTT. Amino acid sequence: CASSLMAGGISGELFF.